Listed here are 11 T cell receptor beta chains from one sample, sequenced in a study of radiation and T cells in renal cell carcinoma. The time point: blood 4 weeks post-SBRT, at nephrectomy. The treatment here: 15 Gy SBRT to primary tumor, nephrectomy 4 weeks later. The table came from immunoSEQ multiplex PCR; TCRdb's copy has only in-frame clones and leaves some out. The data contain approximately 83,000 clones, approximately 80% of them singletons. The material sequenced was blood, taken from a patient whose treatment included radiotherapy and nephrectomy. The receptors were sampled from a man between 50 and 59 years old with renal cell carcinoma.

The V and J genes are TRBV27 and TRBJ1-2; no firm D call. The CDR3 contains 14 residues. Trimming removed 5 bases at V and 6 bases at J, with 16 bases between. Germline CDR1 MNHEY, CDR2 SMNVEV (reference sequence). CDR3 bases: TGTGCCAGCAGTCCCGAGGGTTGGGTGAATGGCTACACCTTC. Its protein product is CASSPEGWVNGYTF.

This sequence joins TRBV11-3 and TRBJ2-7; D is uncertain. The length of the CDR3 is 14 residues. The V and J ends lost 4 bases and 6 bases respectively, with 16 bases between them. The V gene's germline CDR1 is SGHNT and CDR2 YENEEA. CDR3 sequence: CASSSTASFSEQYF. The CDR3 DNA follows: TGTGCCAGCAGCTCCACTGCTTCTTTCTCCGAGCAGTACTTC.

The chain carries TRBV30 and TRBJ1-4, with D unresolved. The CDR3 covers 16 residues. Trimming removed 2 bases at V and 8 bases at J, with 21 bases between. Germline CDR1 reads GTSNPN; CDR2 reads SVGIG (reference sequence). As DNA, the CDR3 is TGTGCCTGGAGTCCTTCAGCGGGTGGCTTTGCGGAAAAACTGTTTTTT. Encoded protein: CAWSPSAGGFAEKLFF.

The V and J genes are TRBV7-9 and TRBJ2-1, with TRBD2 matching 8 bases. Germline V lookup: CDR1 SEHNR, CDR2 FQNEAQ (reference sequence). The V segment lost 2 bases and the J segment 7 bases; nucleotides outside the gene matches: 7. The length of the CDR3 is 15 residues. CDR3 region: CASSLLTSVLNEQFF. The CDR3 coding sequence is TGTGCCAGCAGCTTATTGACTAGCGTCTTAAATGAGCAGTTCTTC.

This chain uses TRBV18 with TRBJ2-7, with a weak D call TRBD1 (6 bases). The CDR3 extends over 16 amino acids. Looked up from germline, CDR1 is KGHSH and CDR2 is LQKENI. V gave up 2 bases and J gave up 2 bases, with 16 bases separating them. This CDR3 reads CASSPTAPRGPYEQYF. CDR3 bases: TGTGCCAGCTCACCAACAGCCCCCAGGGGACCCTACGAGCAGTACTTC.

V is TRBV9 and J is TRBJ2-5, with no clear D. CDR1 SGDLS and CDR2 YYNGEE come from the germline V gene. This CDR3 is built from 14 residues. The germline V and J ends were trimmed by 0 bases and 5 bases, with 11 bases remaining between them. The DNA of the CDR3 is TGTGCCAGCAGCGTAGCTCCCAGTACGGAGACCCAGTACTTC. Translation: CASSVAPSTETQYF.

This sequence joins TRBV6-1 and TRBJ2-7; D is unclear. The CDR3 totals 14 residues. The V end was cut by 1 base, the J end by 1 base, with 8 bases between. The germline V gene has CDR1 MNHNS and CDR2 SASEGT. This CDR3 is CASSEVGVSYEQYF. Written as DNA, the CDR3 is TGTGCCAGCAGTGAAGTTGGGGTATCCTACGAGCAGTACTTC.

This clone was seen a handful of times. The rearrangement links TRBV7-9 to TRBJ1-5; no definite D call. This CDR3 region has 12 residues. Germline assignment: CDR1 SEHNR and CDR2 FQNEAQ (reference sequence). The V gene lost 5 bases and the J gene lost 2 bases, with 4 bases spanning the gap. The CDR3, as DNA: TGTGCCAGCAGCCGGGGCAATCAGCCCCAGCATTTT. It encodes CASSRGNQPQHF.

This clone was seen repeatedly, ten times or more. The chain is built from TRBV19 and TRBJ2-4; no clear D. Germline CDR1 is LNHDA and CDR2 is SQIVND (reference sequence). The CDR3 length is 14 residues. Trimming cost V 3 bases and J 0 bases, with 6 bases left between them. The CDR3 loop is CASSIPRAKNIQYF. CDR3 in DNA: TGTGCCAGTAGTATTCCGAGAGCCAAAAACATTCAGTACTTC.

The chain is built from TRBV5-1 and TRBJ1-5, with unresolved D. V lost 0 bases and J lost 5, with 9 bases in between. Germline V lookup: CDR1 SGHRS, CDR2 YFSETQ. The CDR3 spans 14 residues. The CDR3 loop reads CASSLAGEDQPQHF. The CDR3 DNA reads as TGCGCCAGCAGCTTGGCTGGGGAGGATCAGCCCCAGCATTTT.

The chain links TRBV19 to TRBJ1-1; 7 bases agree with TRBD1. Germline-derived CDR1 and CDR2 are LNHDA and SQIVND (reference sequence). The CDR3 has 13 residues. Trimming took 10 bases from V and 4 from J; bases not matched to a gene: 9. In nucleotides, the CDR3 is TGTGCCACCAGGGACAGACTGAGCACTGAAGCTTTCTTT. As protein: CATRDRLSTEAFF.